These T cell receptor beta chains were read from a single sample in a study of T cell responses to AZD1222 COVID-19 vaccine. This table comes from immunoSEQ multiplex PCR, and its TCRdb copy is limited to in-frame clones, with some not included. The sample holds approximately 100,000 clones, 90% to 95% seen once. The sample consisted of peripheral blood, taken on day 0 of AZD1222 vaccination. These TCRs come from an adult in good health. CDR3s include the opening cysteine and the closing phenylalanine or tryptophan. A D gene is named only where the DNA matches it firmly. Not all rows give a size; the values are once, few, many and, for expanded clones, a class.

abundance: .
d_gene: .
j_gene: TRBJ1-2
v_gene: TRBV27
CDR3nt: TGTGCCAGCGGGACCTTGAGGGGGGAACGCTATGGCTACACCTTC
CDR3aa: CASGTLRGERYGYTF

abundance: once
d_gene: .
j_gene: TRBJ1-6
v_gene: TRBV18
CDR3nt: TGTGCCAGCTCGGCGGACGGCCGTCATAATTCACCCCTCCACTTT
CDR3aa: CASSADGRHNSPLHF

abundance: .
d_gene: .
j_gene: TRBJ1-2
v_gene: TRBV3-1/TRBV3-2
CDR3nt: TGTGCCAGCAGCCCGGGGGCGCATGGCTACACCTTC
CDR3aa: CASSPGAHGYTF

abundance: .
d_gene: .
j_gene: TRBJ1-2
v_gene: TRBV24-1
CDR3nt: TGTGCCACCAGTGATTTCAGTGGCTACACCTTC
CDR3aa: CATSDFSGYTF

abundance: .
d_gene: .
j_gene: TRBJ1-2
v_gene: TRBV4-1
CDR3nt: TGCGCCAGCAGCTATAGAACGGGTAACTATGGCTACACCTTC
CDR3aa: CASSYRTGNYGYTF

abundance: .
d_gene: TRBD1
j_gene: TRBJ2-7
v_gene: TRBV6-1
CDR3nt: TGTGCCAGCAGTGAATCCGGGACAGGGGCCTACGAGCAGTACTTC
CDR3aa: CASSESGTGAYEQYF

abundance: .
d_gene: .
j_gene: TRBJ2-7
v_gene: TRBV5-4
CDR3nt: TGTGCCAGCAGCTTGAAACTCGGGGGTCCAAAGTACGAGCAGTACTTC
CDR3aa: CASSLKLGGPKYEQYF

abundance: .
d_gene: .
j_gene: TRBJ1-1
v_gene: TRBV6-5
CDR3nt: TGTGCCAGCAGTTACTCGGATTCAGGATTAACCAGGGAAGCTTTCTTT
CDR3aa: CASSYSDSGLTREAFF

abundance: .
d_gene: TRBD2
j_gene: TRBJ2-3
v_gene: TRBV14
CDR3nt: TGTGCCAGCAGCCAAGTTGCGGGAGTTAGCACAGATACGCAGTATTTT
CDR3aa: CASSQVAGVSTDTQYF

abundance: once
d_gene: .
j_gene: TRBJ1-1
v_gene: TRBV7-9
CDR3nt: TGTGCCAGCCTCAGTGGGGGGCACGGTGAAGCTTTCTTT
CDR3aa: CASLSGGHGEAFF

abundance: once
d_gene: TRBD1
j_gene: TRBJ2-6
v_gene: TRBV27
CDR3nt: TGTGCCAGCAGTTTCGGACAGGGGGCGCCGGGGGCCAACGTCCTGACTTTC
CDR3aa: CASSFGQGAPGANVLTF